These T cell receptor beta chains were read from a single sample in a study of OX40 agonist ivuxolimab in advanced cancers. Sequencing was performed with immunoSEQ multiplex PCR; in TCRdb, only in-frame clones are kept and a portion is missing. Of tens of thousands of clones in the sample, 80% to 90% are singletons; the top ten hold under 0.4%. This specimen was CD4+ or CD8+ T cells sorted from blood, taken in a trial of the OX40 agonist ivuxolimab. The receptors here all came from an adult with an advanced solid tumor such as melanoma, head and neck, liver or kidney cancer. CDR3s include the opening cysteine and the closing phenylalanine or tryptophan. A D gene is named only where the DNA matches it firmly. Size values are once, few and many counts, or a class for expanded clones, and some rows have none.

CDR3 protein	CDR3 DNA	D gene	V gene	J gene	clone size
CASSPQGLRGNQPQHF	TGTGCCAGCAGCCCTCAGGGGCTCAGGGGCAATCAGCCCCAGCATTTT	-	TRBV7-2	TRBJ1-5	once
CASSLAGQGGEEAFF	TGTGCCAGCAGCTTAGCCGGACAGGGTGGGGAAGAAGCTTTCTTT	TRBD1	TRBV7-9	TRBJ1-1	-
CASSPGGGLDEQFF	TGTGCCAGCAGCCCCGGTGGGGGGTTAGATGAGCAGTTCTTC	-	TRBV5-6	TRBJ2-1	once
CSVKYGSTGVTEAFF	TGCAGCGTGAAATACGGGTCCACAGGGGTCACTGAAGCTTTCTTT	TRBD1	TRBV29-1	TRBJ1-1	-
CASSREKTGRNTEAFF	TGCGCCAGCAGCCGGGAAAAGACAGGGAGGAACACTGAAGCTTTCTTT	TRBD1	TRBV5-1	TRBJ1-1	-
CASSVVEGAGELFF	TGTGCCAGCAGCGTAGTGGAGGGGGCCGGGGAGCTGTTTTTT	-	TRBV9	TRBJ2-2	-
CASSIPGSNQPQHF	TGTGCCAGTAGTATTCCGGGTAGCAATCAGCCCCAGCATTTT	-	TRBV19	TRBJ1-5	-
CSVDFFSGRRDTQYF	TGCAGCGTTGACTTCTTTAGCGGGAGACGGGATACGCAGTATTTT	TRBD2	TRBV29-1	TRBJ2-3	-
CAWSRPGGETGYTF	TGTGCCTGGAGTCGTCCGGGAGGTGAAACTGGCTACACCTTC	-	TRBV30	TRBJ1-2	-
CASKTGWGTGELFF	TGTGCCAGCAAGACAGGGTGGGGCACCGGGGAGCTGTTTTTT	TRBD1	TRBV7-2	TRBJ2-2	-
CASSQSRVNTEAFF	TGTGCCAGCAGTCAATCGCGAGTGAACACTGAAGCTTTCTTT	-	TRBV6-5	TRBJ1-1	-
CASSYSSGANVLTF	TGTGCCAGCAGTTATAGCTCTGGGGCCAACGTCCTGACTTTC	-	TRBV6-6	TRBJ2-6	-
CASSLDGNTIYF	TGTGCCAGCAGCTTGGACGGAAACACCATATATTTT	-	TRBV5-4	TRBJ1-3	-
CASSSRGDYGYTF	TGTGCCAGCAGTTCGCGGGGGGACTATGGCTACACCTTC	-	TRBV28	TRBJ1-2	-
CASSVGLRETQYF	TGTGCCAGTAGTGTGGGGCTTAGGGAGACCCAGTACTTC	-	TRBV19	TRBJ2-5	-
CASSIGADRTLGQPQHF	TGTGCCAGTAGTATAGGGGCGGACAGGACCTTGGGCCAGCCCCAGCATTTT	TRBD1	TRBV19	TRBJ1-5	-
CASGLVLNTEAFF	TGTGCTAGTGGTTTGGTACTGAACACTGAAGCTTTCTTT	-	TRBV12-5	TRBJ1-1	-
CASSPQTGGGGYTF	TGTGCCAGCAGCCCCCAGACAGGGGGGGGTGGCTACACCTTC	TRBD1	TRBV9	TRBJ1-2	-
CASSLRVGELFF	TGCGCCAGCAGCTTAAGAGTCGGGGAGCTGTTTTTT	-	TRBV5-1	TRBJ2-2	few
CASALDRVSSPLHF	TGTGCCAGTGCCTTAGACAGGGTATCTTCACCCCTCCACTTT	TRBD1	TRBV27	TRBJ1-6	few
CAWSAPRGNYEQYF	TGTGCCTGGAGTGCCCCTCGAGGGAACTACGAGCAGTACTTC	-	TRBV30	TRBJ2-7	-
CASSYREQGWQFF	TGTGCCAGCAGTTATCGAGAACAGGGGTGGCAGTTCTTC	TRBD1	TRBV6-5	TRBJ2-1	-
CASSPGQGPYEQYF	TGTGCCAGCTCACCGGGACAGGGGCCCTACGAGCAGTACTTC	TRBD1	TRBV18	TRBJ2-7	-
CASSPGRRYGYTF	TGTGCCAGCAGTCCCGGACGGCGCTATGGCTACACCTTC	-	TRBV6-5	TRBJ1-2	once
CASSPNMGGQGEEQFF	TGTGCCAGCAGCCCCAACATGGGGGGACAGGGAGAAGAGCAGTTCTTC	TRBD1	TRBV5-6	TRBJ2-1	once
CASRTGGKENQPQHF	TGTGCCAGCAGGACGGGAGGGAAGGAGAATCAGCCCCAGCATTTT	-	TRBV6-1	TRBJ1-5	-
CASSYLGDNYGYTF	TGTGCCAGCAGTTACTTAGGTGATAACTATGGCTACACCTTC	-	TRBV6-5	TRBJ1-2	-
CAISEQDYGYTF	TGTGCCATCAGTGAACAGGACTATGGCTACACCTTC	-	TRBV10-3	TRBJ1-2	-
CASSSQANTGELFF	TGTGCTAGCAGCTCACAGGCGAACACCGGGGAGCTGTTTTTT	-	TRBV7-7	TRBJ2-2	-
CASSVEPGMWGYTF	TGTGCCAGCAGCGTAGAACCGGGGATGTGGGGCTACACCTTC	-	TRBV9	TRBJ1-2	-
CASSSPGLRSYNEQFF	TGTGCCAGCAGCTCCCCGGGACTAAGATCTTACAATGAGCAGTTCTTC	TRBD2	TRBV6-6	TRBJ2-1	-
CASNLGDRRIVRDYGYTF	TGCGCCAGCAACTTGGGGGACAGGCGGATAGTGCGAGACTATGGCTACACCTTC	TRBD1	TRBV5-1	TRBJ1-2	-
CASSPSEAFF	TGTGCCAGCAGCCCTAGTGAAGCTTTCTTT	-	TRBV7-9	TRBJ1-1	-
CASNRGGRAYNEQFF	TGTGCCAGCAACAGAGGCGGGAGGGCCTACAATGAGCAGTTCTTC	TRBD2	TRBV28	TRBJ2-1	-
CASSHALETANTGELFF	TGCGCCAGCAGCCACGCCTTAGAGACAGCTAACACCGGGGAGCTGTTTTTT	-	TRBV4-3	TRBJ2-2	-
CASSLMASYEQYF	TGTGCCAGCAGCTTAATGGCATCCTACGAGCAGTACTTC	-	TRBV11-2	TRBJ2-7	-
CASSWVGAGATTGELFF	TGTGCCAGCAGCTGGGTAGGAGCGGGGGCGACCACCGGGGAGCTGTTTTTT	TRBD2	TRBV7-2	TRBJ2-2	few
CASSFRVGRNRGTIYF	TGTGCCAGCAGCTTCCGGGTCGGAAGAAACAGGGGCACCATATATTTT	TRBD1	TRBV7-2	TRBJ1-3	-
CASSAGTGYGYTF	TGTGCCAGCAGCGCCGGGACAGGGTACGGCTACACCTTC	TRBD1	TRBV9	TRBJ1-2	-
CASTQLDRGGRSYTF	TGTGCCAGCACACAACTCGACAGGGGAGGTAGGAGCTACACCTTC	TRBD1	TRBV6-6	TRBJ1-2	-
CASSQTGLHHINEKLFF	TGTGCCAGTAGTCAAACAGGGTTACACCACATTAATGAAAAACTGTTTTTT	-	TRBV19	TRBJ1-4	-
CASSQQGARSPLHF	TGTGCCAGCAGCCAACAGGGGGCGCGATCACCCCTCCACTTT	TRBD1	TRBV6-5	TRBJ1-6	-
CSVGGDNQPQHF	TGCAGCGTTGGTGGGGACAATCAGCCCCAGCATTTT	-	TRBV29-1	TRBJ1-5	-
CASSEPGELRDSPLHF	TGTGCCAGCAGCGAACCAGGGGAGTTGAGGGATTCACCCCTCCACTTT	-	TRBV5-4	TRBJ1-6	-
CASSQARTENYGYTF	TGCGCCAGCAGCCAAGCCCGGACAGAGAACTATGGCTACACCTTC	-	TRBV4-3	TRBJ1-2	-
CASSAPGIRTGELFF	TGTGCCAGCTCAGCTCCGGGAATAAGAACCGGGGAGCTGTTTTTT	-	TRBV18	TRBJ2-2	-
CASSTRTGDTDTQYF	TGTGCCAGTAGTACCCGGACAGGAGATACAGATACGCAGTATTTT	TRBD1	TRBV19	TRBJ2-3	-
CATSRGGQSSYEQYF	TGTGCCACCAGCAGAGGAGGGCAGAGCTCCTACGAGCAGTACTTC	-	TRBV15	TRBJ2-7	once
CASSLGGSPYEQYF	TGTGCCAGCAGTTTAGGAGGGTCCCCCTACGAGCAGTACTTC	-	TRBV28	TRBJ2-7	once
CAISETVPGDNEQFF	TGTGCCATCAGTGAGACAGTGCCTGGGGACAATGAGCAGTTCTTC	-	TRBV10-3	TRBJ2-1	-
CASSSALGQGTEAFF	TGTGCCAGCAGCTCCGCACTAGGACAGGGCACTGAAGCTTTCTTT	TRBD1	TRBV11-2	TRBJ1-1	-
CASTPRGVADTQYF	TGTGCCAGCACCCCACGGGGCGTAGCAGATACGCAGTATTTT	-	TRBV6-6	TRBJ2-3	-
CASSLRGSNQPQHF	TGTGCCAGCAGTTTAAGGGGTAGCAATCAGCCCCAGCATTTT	-	TRBV27	TRBJ1-5	-